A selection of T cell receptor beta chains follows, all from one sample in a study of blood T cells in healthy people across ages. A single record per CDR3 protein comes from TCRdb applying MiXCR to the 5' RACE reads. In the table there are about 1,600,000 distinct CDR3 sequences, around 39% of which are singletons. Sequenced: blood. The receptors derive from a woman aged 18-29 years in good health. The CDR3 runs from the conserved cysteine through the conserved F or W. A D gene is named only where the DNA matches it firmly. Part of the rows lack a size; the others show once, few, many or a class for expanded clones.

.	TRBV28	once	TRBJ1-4	CASSSGLGSLEKLFF	TGTGCCAGCAGTTCAGGGTTGGGCTCGTTAGAGAAACTGTTTTTT
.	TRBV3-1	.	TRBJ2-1	CASSQRGPNEQFF	TGTGCCAGCAGCCAAAGGGGTCCCAATGAGCAGTTCTTC
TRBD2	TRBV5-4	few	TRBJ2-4	CASTRRGELAGKNIQYF	TGTGCCAGCACCCGACGAGGGGAGTTAGCGGGAAAAAACATTCAGTACTTC
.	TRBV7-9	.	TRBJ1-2	CASSLATGRNYGYTF	TGTGCCAGCAGCTTAGCAACCGGACGCAACTATGGCTACACCTTC
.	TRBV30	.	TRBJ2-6	CAWKEFSSGANVLTF	TGTGCCTGGAAGGAGTTCAGCTCTGGGGCCAACGTCCTGACTTTC
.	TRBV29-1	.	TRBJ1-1	CCGGVGLSNTEAFF	TGCTGCGGCGGAGTAGGGCTTAGTAACACTGAAGCTTTCTTT
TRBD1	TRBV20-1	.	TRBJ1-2	CSAKEGQINYGYTF	TGCAGTGCTAAGGAGGGACAGATTAACTATGGCTACACCTTC
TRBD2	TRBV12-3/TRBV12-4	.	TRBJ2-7	CASSFGPSGDNEQYF	TGTGCCAGCAGTTTCGGGCCTAGCGGGGACAACGAGCAGTACTTC
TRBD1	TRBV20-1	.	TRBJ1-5	CSAPRQGLGQPQHF	TGCAGTGCCCCTCGACAGGGGTTAGGTCAGCCCCAGCATTTT
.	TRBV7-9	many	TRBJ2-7	CASSPDITHEQYF	TGTGCCAGCAGCCCGGACATAACTCACGAGCAGTACTTC
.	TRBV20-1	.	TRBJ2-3	CSARGGTTDTQYF	TGCAGTGCTAGAGGAGGGACGACAGATACGCAGTATTTT
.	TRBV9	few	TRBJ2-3	CASSGRLGGPDTQYF	TGTGCCAGCAGCGGACGTCTGGGGGGGCCAGATACGCAGTATTTT
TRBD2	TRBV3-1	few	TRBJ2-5	CASSQPGTIQETQYF	TGTGCCAGCAGCCAACCCGGGACTATACAAGAGACCCAGTACTTC
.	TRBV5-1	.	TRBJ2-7	CAGSLDYEQYF	TGCGCCGGCAGCTTGGACTACGAGCAGTACTTC
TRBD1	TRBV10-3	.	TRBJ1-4	CAISPGQPNEKLFF	TGTGCCATTAGCCCGGGACAGCCTAATGAAAAACTGTTTTTT
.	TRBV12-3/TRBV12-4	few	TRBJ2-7	CASSQTPTWQYF	TGTGCCAGCAGTCAAACGCCGACGTGGCAGTACTTC
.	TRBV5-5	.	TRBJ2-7	CASGLTIQSSYEQYF	TGTGCCAGCGGCTTGACCATTCAGAGCTCCTACGAGCAGTACTTC
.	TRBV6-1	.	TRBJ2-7	CASSISRGLTYEQYF	TGTGCCAGCAGTATTTCCAGGGGCCTGACTTACGAGCAGTACTTC
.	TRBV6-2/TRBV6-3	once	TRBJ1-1	CASSDPVPEAFF	TGTGCCAGCAGTGACCCGGTCCCTGAAGCTTTCTTT
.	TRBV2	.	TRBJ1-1	CASSAQGGNTEAFF	TGTGCCAGCAGTGCGCAGGGAGGGAACACTGAAGCTTTCTTT
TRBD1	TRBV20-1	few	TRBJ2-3	CRVNRQGFWDTQYF	TGCAGAGTAAACAGACAGGGCTTTTGGGATACGCAGTATTTT
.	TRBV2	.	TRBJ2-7	CASCDFGEQYF	TGTGCCAGCTGTGATTTCGGCGAGCAGTACTTC
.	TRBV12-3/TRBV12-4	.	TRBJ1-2	CASSWRSVGYTF	TGTGCCAGCAGTTGGCGGTCCGTTGGCTACACCTTC
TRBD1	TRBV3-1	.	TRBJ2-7	CASSQGTGPLYEQYF	TGTGCCAGCAGCCAAGGGACAGGGCCACTCTACGAGCAGTACTTC
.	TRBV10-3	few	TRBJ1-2	CAISEFGQNYGYTF	TGTGCCATCAGTGAGTTCGGGCAGAACTATGGCTACACCTTC
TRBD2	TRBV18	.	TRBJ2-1	CASSPQAGGREQFF	TGTGCCAGCTCACCCCAGGCGGGGGGCCGTGAGCAGTTCTTC
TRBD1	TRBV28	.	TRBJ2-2	CAGNRGRASYMNTGELFF	TGTGCCGGGAACAGGGGGCGAGCTTCGTATATGAACACCGGGGAGCTGTTTTTT
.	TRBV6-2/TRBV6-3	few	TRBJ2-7	CASSYIGEQYF	TGTGCCAGCAGTTACATTGGCGAGCAGTACTTC
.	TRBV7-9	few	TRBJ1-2	CASSLLGRNYGYTF	TGTGCCAGCAGCTTACTCGGACGCAACTATGGCTACACCTTC
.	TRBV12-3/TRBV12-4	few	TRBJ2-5	CASGTGQGGTQYF	TGTGCCAGCGGTACAGGACAAGGCGGGACCCAGTACTTC
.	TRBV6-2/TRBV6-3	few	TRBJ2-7	CASGWSLLGYNEQYF	TGTGCCAGCGGCTGGAGCCTCCTAGGCTACAATGAGCAGTACTTC
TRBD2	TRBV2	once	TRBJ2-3	CASGEYPASGTTDTQYF	TGTGCCAGCGGTGAGTATCCGGCTAGCGGGACCACAGATACGCAGTATTTT
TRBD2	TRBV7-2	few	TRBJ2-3	CASSLRPSSSGGPATDTQYF	TGTGCCAGCAGCTTAAGGCCGTCGTCTAGCGGGGGGCCTGCCACAGATACGCAGTATTTT
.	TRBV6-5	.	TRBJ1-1	CASSGGRGNTEAFF	TGTGCCAGCAGTGGGGGCAGGGGGAACACTGAAGCTTTCTTT
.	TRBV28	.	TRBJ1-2	CASSSGPGNYGYTF	TGTGCCAGCAGTTCGGGACCGGGTAACTATGGCTACACCTTC
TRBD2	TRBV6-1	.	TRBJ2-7	CASSPWASGYEQYF	TGTGCCAGCAGCCCCTGGGCTAGCGGCTACGAGCAGTACTTC
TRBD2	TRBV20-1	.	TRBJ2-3	CSAPGLAGGPTDTQYF	TGCAGTGCCCCGGGACTAGCGGGAGGGCCCACAGATACGCAGTATTTT
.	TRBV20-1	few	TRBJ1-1	CSAFRNTEAFF	TGCAGTGCTTTCCGGAACACTGAAGCTTTCTTT
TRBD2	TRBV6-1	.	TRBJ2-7	CASSRRTGTSGVYEQYF	TGTGCCAGCAGTCGACGAACGGGCACTAGCGGGGTTTACGAGCAGTACTTC
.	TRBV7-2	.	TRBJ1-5	CASSPLAGSNQPQHF	TGTGCCAGCAGCCCACTAGCAGGGAGCAATCAGCCCCAGCATTTT
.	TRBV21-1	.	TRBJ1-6	CASSRVGEAYNSPLHF	TGTGCCAGCAGCAGGGTTGGTGAAGCATATAATTCACCCCTCCACTTT
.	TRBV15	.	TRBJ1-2	CATSGPYGYTF	TGTGCCACCAGTGGACCCTATGGCTACACCTTC
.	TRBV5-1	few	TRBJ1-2	CASSSGAGSYGYTF	TGCGCCAGCAGCTCAGGGGCAGGGAGCTATGGCTACACCTTC
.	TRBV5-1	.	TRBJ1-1	CASSLRGINTEAFF	TGCGCCAGCAGCTTGCGGGGGATCAACACTGAAGCTTTCTTT
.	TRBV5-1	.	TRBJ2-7	CASDPTGAFDNEQYF	TGCGCCAGCGACCCAACTGGGGCTTTCGACAATGAGCAGTACTTC
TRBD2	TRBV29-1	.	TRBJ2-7	CSVTQSGALYEQYF	TGCAGCGTCACCCAGAGCGGGGCTCTCTACGAGCAGTACTTC